One TCR beta chain is described in this entry. This sample was included in a study of blood T cell repertoires in COVID-19. About the research overall: The cDNA or gDNA used as material had been derived from T cells, B-cell-depleted T cells, or PBMCs.

Residents of about two dozen US areas, aged about 18 to 89 years, made up the participants. Allocation to cohorts depended on clinical history reported by the participants. Method: immunoSEQ multiplex PCR; TCRdb's copy keeps in-frame clones and lacks some. The sample lists 190,000 or so clones, around 90% occurring once. This clonotype was obtained from a man younger than 40 who had recovered from COVID-19. The sequencing sample was made of PBMCs or T cells enriched from blood (not recorded which).

The CDR3 sequence: CASSNRESNQPQHF. CDR3 nucleotide sequence: TGTGCCAGTAGTAACAGAGAGAGCAATCAGCCCCAGCATTTT. The V and J genes are TRBV19 and TRBJ1-5; no reliable D call. The V gene lost 4 bases and the J gene lost 1 base, with 8 bases spanning the gap. The CDR3 has 14 residues. Per germline, CDR1 LNHDA and CDR2 SQIVND (reference sequence).